This T cell receptor (beta chain) was identified during a study of T cell responses to AZD1222 COVID-19 vaccine. Sequencing was performed with immunoSEQ multiplex PCR; in TCRdb, only in-frame clones are kept and a portion is missing. The sample comprises 57,000 or so clones, about 74% of which are singletons, and roughly 3.5% rests with the top ten. The CDR3 totals 13 residues. From germline, CDR1 is SGHRS and CDR2 YFSETQ. The trim removed 4 bases at V and 11 bases at J, leaving 10 bases unmatched. The sequence was obtained from an adult who received the AZD1222 COVID-19 vaccine. The chain employs TRBV5-1 and TRBJ2-3, with 7 bases lining up with TRBD1. Sample: peripheral blood, taken 28 days after the second AZD1222 dose. CDR3 coding DNA: TGCGCCAGCAGCGGGGACAGTCCGAACCGGCAGTATTTT. Its protein is CASSGDSPNRQYF.